This record concerns one T cell receptor beta chain sequence. Unique molecular identifiers featured in how the TCRbeta library was prepared. TCRdb independently ran MiXCR on the PCR reads; one entry per CDR3 protein. The sample lists about 610,000 distinct CDR3 sequences, approximately 10% occurring once. The data stem from a study of T-cell reconstitution after alpha-beta-depleted transplantation in children. The length of the CDR3 is 15 residues. The V end was cut by 0 bases, the J end by 0 bases, with 8 bases between. Per germline, CDR1 SGHTS and CDR2 YDEGEE. This specimen was PBMCs from the stem cell graft donor, taken from the stem cell graft. The chain links TRBV5-8 to TRBJ2-3, with D perhaps TRBD2 (5 bases). The source of this sequence is a human donor who donated a stem cell graft to a child with acute myeloid leukemia. The CDR3 region is CASSLARRSTDTQYF. The CDR3 bases are TGTGCCAGCAGCTTGGCCAGGAGGAGCACAGATACGCAGTATTTT.